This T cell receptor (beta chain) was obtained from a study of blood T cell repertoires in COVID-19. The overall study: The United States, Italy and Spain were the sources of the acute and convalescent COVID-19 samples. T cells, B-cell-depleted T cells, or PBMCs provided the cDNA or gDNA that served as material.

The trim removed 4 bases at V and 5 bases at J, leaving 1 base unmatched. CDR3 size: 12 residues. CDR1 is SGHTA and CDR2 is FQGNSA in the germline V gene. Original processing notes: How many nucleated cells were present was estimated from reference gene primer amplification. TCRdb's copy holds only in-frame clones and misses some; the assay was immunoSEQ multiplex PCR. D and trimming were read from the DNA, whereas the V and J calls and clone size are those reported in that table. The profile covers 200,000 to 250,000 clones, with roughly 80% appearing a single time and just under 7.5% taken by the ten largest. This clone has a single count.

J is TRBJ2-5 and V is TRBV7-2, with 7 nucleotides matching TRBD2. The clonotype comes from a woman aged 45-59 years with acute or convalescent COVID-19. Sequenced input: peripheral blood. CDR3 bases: TGTGCCAGCAGCTACGGGAGGGAGACCCAGTACTTC. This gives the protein CASSYGRETQYF.